Listed below are T cell receptor beta chains from one sample, sequenced in a study of blood T cells in healthy people across ages. Each CDR3 protein gets one entry after TCRdb re-called the 5' RACE reads with MiXCR. The sample has about 1.8 million distinct CDR3 sequences; roughly 50% are singletons. Input material: blood. These receptors were obtained from a woman aged 35 to 49 in good health. The CDR3 runs from the conserved cysteine through the conserved F or W. D genes are given only for firm matches. Clone size is stated in some rows and not others, as once, few, many or a class when expanded.

d_call,v_call,j_call,clone_size,cdr3_nt,cdr3_aa
NA,TRBV20-1,TRBJ2-3,NA,TGCAGTGCTAGAGAGGGCCCGGGGGCGAACACAGATACGCAGTATTTT,CSAREGPGANTDTQYF
TRBD2,TRBV5-1,TRBJ2-3,many,TGTGCCAGCAGCTTCGGACTAGCGGGCACAGATACGCAGTATTTT,CASSFGLAGTDTQYF
NA,TRBV6-2/TRBV6-3,TRBJ2-4,once,TGTGCCAGCAGTTACTCGATGGGCTTTAAAAGGGAAAACATTCAGTACTTC,CASSYSMGFKRENIQYF
TRBD1,TRBV6-4,TRBJ2-1,NA,TGTGCCAGCAGCGTAACAGGGGAAAATGAGCGGTTCTTC,CASSVTGENERFF
TRBD1,TRBV5-6,TRBJ1-1,NA,TGTGCCAGCAGCCTACAGGGGCGCCCGAACACTGAAGCTTTCTTT,CASSLQGRPNTEAFF
NA,TRBV12-3/TRBV12-4,TRBJ2-5,NA,TGTGCCAGCAGAGATCTAGTTCAAGAGACCCAGTACTTC,CASRDLVQETQYF
NA,TRBV20-1,TRBJ1-1,NA,TGCAGTGCTCCTGGGCGGGCCGGAAACACTGAAGCTTTCTTT,CSAPGRAGNTEAFF
NA,TRBV24-1,TRBJ2-7,NA,TGTGCCACCAGTGATGCTCGGGGTAGCCTCCACGAGCAGTACTTC,CATSDARGSLHEQYF
NA,TRBV6-2/TRBV6-3,TRBJ2-1,NA,TGTGCCAGCATCACACGGGACACTCCGACCCCTGAGCAGTTCTTC,CASITRDTPTPEQFF
NA,TRBV12-3/TRBV12-4,TRBJ1-2,NA,TGTGCCAGCAGTTTAGGATTAGTCGGGCTCTTCTCTGGCTACACCTTC,CASSLGLVGLFSGYTF
NA,TRBV4-3,TRBJ2-3,NA,TGCGCCAGCAGCCGTTCAGTGATGGATACGCAGTATTTT,CASSRSVMDTQYF
NA,TRBV20-1,TRBJ1-2,NA,TGCAGTGCTAGAAAGGCAGGGGTTGACTATGGCTACACCTTC,CSARKAGVDYGYTF
NA,TRBV9,TRBJ2-3,NA,TGTGCCAGCAGCGTAGGCCACCCAGATACGCAGTATTTT,CASSVGHPDTQYF
NA,TRBV6-1,TRBJ2-3,NA,TGTGCCAGCAGCCTAGCGCACGGGGGAGATACGCAGTATTTT,CASSLAHGGDTQYF
NA,TRBV20-1,TRBJ1-2,NA,TGCAGTGCTAGGCACAATTGGGACTATGGCTACACCTTC,CSARHNWDYGYTF
NA,TRBV6-5,TRBJ2-1,NA,TGTGCCAGCAGTTACCAAGGATCCTGGGGCAATGAGCAGTTCTTC,CASSYQGSWGNEQFF
NA,TRBV7-9,TRBJ2-3,few,TGTGCCAGCAGGGATCGGGATTCCACAGATACGCAGTATTTT,CASRDRDSTDTQYF
NA,TRBV4-1,TRBJ2-2,NA,TGCGCCAGCAGCACTCGTACTCAGGGATTTGACAGCACCGGGGAGCTGTTTTTT,CASSTRTQGFDSTGELFF
NA,TRBV7-9,TRBJ1-2,NA,TGTGCCAGCAGCTTATCCGGGCCGGAGGGCTACACCTTC,CASSLSGPEGYTF
TRBD1,TRBV20-1,TRBJ1-6,NA,TGCAGTGCTAGGGGGGACAGGCGCTATAATTCACCCCTCCACTTT,CSARGDRRYNSPLHF
NA,TRBV7-2,TRBJ1-1,NA,TGTGCCAGCAGCCGTTTTTTAGAAGCTTTCTTT,CASSRFLEAFF
NA,TRBV25-1,TRBJ2-7,NA,TGTGCCAGCAGCGAGACAAACCGCGAGCAGTACTTC,CASSETNREQYF
NA,TRBV7-8,TRBJ2-5,NA,TGTGCCAGCAGCTTAGTGTGGGGGGCAGATGGGTCGGAGACCCAGTACTTC,CASSLVWGADGSETQYF
NA,TRBV5-1,TRBJ2-5,few,TGCGCCAGCAGCGGGGGACCCAACGTAAGCTCGTACCAAGAGACCCAGTACTTC,CASSGGPNVSSYQETQYF
TRBD2,TRBV20-1,TRBJ2-5,few,TGCAGCCCCGGACTAGGCCCTCGGGAGACCCAGTACTTC,CSPGLGPRETQYF
NA,TRBV7-9,TRBJ2-4,NA,TGTGCCAGCAGCTTAGCGGAAGGTACTAGGTCGGTGCAGTACTTC,CASSLAEGTRSVQYF
NA,TRBV4-3,TRBJ2-1,few,TGCGCCAGCAGCCAAGAGGTATTTGGCTCCTACAATGAGCAGTTCTTC,CASSQEVFGSYNEQFF
NA,TRBV14,TRBJ2-1,NA,TGTGCCAGCAGCCAATTCGGTACGAGACGGGGGAAAAATGAGCAGTTCTTC,CASSQFGTRRGKNEQFF
TRBD1,TRBV16,TRBJ1-2,NA,TGTGCCAGCAGCCCGGACAGGGGGACGAGTGGCTACACCTTC,CASSPDRGTSGYTF
NA,TRBV28,TRBJ2-1,once,TGTGCCAGCAGCCACCAAAGACAGGCCACAAGGGATGAGCAGTTCTTC,CASSHQRQATRDEQFF
NA,TRBV6-1,TRBJ2-5,NA,TGTGCCAGCAGTGAAGCACGAGGCCACCGGGAGACCCAGTACTTC,CASSEARGHRETQYF
TRBD2,TRBV4-3,TRBJ2-5,few,TGCGCCAGCAGCTATGGGACTAGCGGGACTCAAGAGACCCAGTACTTC,CASSYGTSGTQETQYF
TRBD2,TRBV5-1,TRBJ2-3,NA,TGCGCCAGCAGCTTGGGGCTAGCGGGGGGGCGCAACACAGATACGCAGTATTTT,CASSLGLAGGRNTDTQYF
TRBD1,TRBV9,TRBJ1-2,once,TGTGCCAGCAGCTCTGGAAGAGACAGGGGAAGAGGTAACTATGGCTACACCTTC,CASSSGRDRGRGNYGYTF
NA,TRBV7-2,TRBJ1-2,NA,TGTACCAGCAGCTCCGACGGGAATGAAGGCTACACCTTC,CTSSSDGNEGYTF
NA,TRBV11-2,TRBJ2-6,NA,TGTGCCAGCAGTCGCCCCGGGACGCTACGCTCTGGGGCCAACGTCCTGACTTTC,CASSRPGTLRSGANVLTF
NA,TRBV7-9,TRBJ2-1,NA,TGTGCCGGCAGCGAAGACAAACATGAGCAGTTCTTC,CAGSEDKHEQFF
NA,TRBV7-6,TRBJ2-7,NA,TGTGCCAGCAACAGGCGACGGGAAACCTACGAGCAGTACTTC,CASNRRRETYEQYF
TRBD2,TRBV7-3,TRBJ2-5,many,TGTGCCAGCAGTCCGAGCGGGGGGTACCAAGAGACCCAGTACTTC,CASSPSGGYQETQYF
NA,TRBV15,TRBJ1-2,NA,TGTGCCACCAGCAGAGGGGGGGGAGGAAGCTATGGCTACACCTTC,CATSRGGGGSYGYTF